This T cell receptor (beta chain) originates from a study of beta chain features in type 1 diabetes. Points from the study as a whole: The naive, central memory and Treg TCRB repertoires of patients appeared to be more similar to one another than those of healthy donors. Whether HLA type influences TCRB rearrangement remained unresolved here. Among all four CD4+ subsets, Type 1 diabetes patients had TCRB CDR3s that were moderately but significantly shorter.

This clone has a handful of counts. Its antigen is unknown. Of the isolated RNA, all was reverse transcribed, and so the sequenced material was expressed TCRB transcripts. Generated by immunoSEQ multiplex PCR, the TCRdb table keeps only in-frame clones and is missing some. Of 600,000 to 700,000 clones in the sample, 13% were seen once. The CDR3 is 13 amino acids. V trimming: 4 bases; J trimming: 8 bases; junction bases outside the gene matches: 7. The germline CDR1 and CDR2 sequences are SGHVS and FNYEAQ. By way of CD45RO/CCR7/CD25/CD127/CD95/CD27, the CD4+ regulatory, stem cell-like memory, central memory and naive cells were sorted.

Sequencing was carried out using naive CD4+ T cells from blood. The gene calls are TRBV7-6 and TRBJ1-1, with 7 bases identical to TRBD1. The sequence came from a man aged 18 to 29 with type 1 diabetes. The CDR3 protein is CASSYRGLSEAFF. The CDR3 bases are TGTGCCAGCAGCTACAGGGGCCTAAGCGAAGCTTTCTTT.